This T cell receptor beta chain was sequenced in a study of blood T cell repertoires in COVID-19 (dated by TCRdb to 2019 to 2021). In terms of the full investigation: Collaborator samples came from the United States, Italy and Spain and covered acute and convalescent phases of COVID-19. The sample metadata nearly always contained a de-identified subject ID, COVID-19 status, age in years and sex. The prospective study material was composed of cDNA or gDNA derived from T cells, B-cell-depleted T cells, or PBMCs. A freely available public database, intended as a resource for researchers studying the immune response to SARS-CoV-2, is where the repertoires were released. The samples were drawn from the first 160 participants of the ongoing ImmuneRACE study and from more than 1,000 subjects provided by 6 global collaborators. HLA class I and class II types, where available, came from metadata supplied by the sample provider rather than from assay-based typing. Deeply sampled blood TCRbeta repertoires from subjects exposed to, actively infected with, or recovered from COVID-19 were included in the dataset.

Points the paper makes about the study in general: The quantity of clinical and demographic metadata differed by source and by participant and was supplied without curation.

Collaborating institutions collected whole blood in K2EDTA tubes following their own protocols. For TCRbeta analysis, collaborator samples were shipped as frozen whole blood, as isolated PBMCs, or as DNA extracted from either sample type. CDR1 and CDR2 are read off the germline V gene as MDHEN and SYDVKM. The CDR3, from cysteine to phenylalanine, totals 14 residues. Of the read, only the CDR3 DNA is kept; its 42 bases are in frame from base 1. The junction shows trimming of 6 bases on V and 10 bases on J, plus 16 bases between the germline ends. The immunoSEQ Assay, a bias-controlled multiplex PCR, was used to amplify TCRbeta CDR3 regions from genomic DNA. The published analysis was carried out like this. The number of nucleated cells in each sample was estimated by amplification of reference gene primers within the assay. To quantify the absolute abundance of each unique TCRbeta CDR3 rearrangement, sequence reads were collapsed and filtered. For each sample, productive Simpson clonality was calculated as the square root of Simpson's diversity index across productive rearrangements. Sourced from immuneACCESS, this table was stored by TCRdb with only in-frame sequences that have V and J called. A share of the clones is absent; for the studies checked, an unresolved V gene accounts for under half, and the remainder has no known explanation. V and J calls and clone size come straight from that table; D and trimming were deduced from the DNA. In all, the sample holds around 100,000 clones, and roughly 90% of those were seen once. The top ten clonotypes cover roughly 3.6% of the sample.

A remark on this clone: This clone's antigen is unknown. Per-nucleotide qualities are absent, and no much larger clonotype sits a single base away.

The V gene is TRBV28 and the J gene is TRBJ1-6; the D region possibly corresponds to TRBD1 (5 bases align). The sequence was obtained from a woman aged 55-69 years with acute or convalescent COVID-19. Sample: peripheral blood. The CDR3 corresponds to CASSVGGEHSPLHF. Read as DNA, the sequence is TGTGCCAGCAGCGTTGGGGGGGAACACTCACCCCTCCACTTT.